This is a list of T cell receptor beta chains from one sample in a study of PD-1 blockade in classical Hodgkin lymphoma. TCRdb's copy holds only in-frame clones and misses some; the assay was immunoSEQ multiplex PCR. The table has some 19,000 clones, about 80% seen once; the top ten hold 15% to 20%. The specimen comprised peripheral blood mononuclear cells (PBMCs), sampled before the fourth cycle of nivolumab. The receptor set was obtained from a human donor with classical Hodgkin lymphoma. Each CDR3 is given with its conserved first and last residue. A D gene is named only where the DNA matches it firmly. Only part of the rows carry a size: once, few, many, or a class if the clone is expanded.

J,D,size,V,CDR3,DNA
TRBJ2-1,.,.,TRBV18,CASSPGVSYNEQFF,TGTGCCAGCTCCCCGGGTGTTTCCTACAATGAGCAGTTCTTC
TRBJ2-3,.,.,TRBV2,CASTSVPTADTQYF,TGTGCCAGCACCTCCGTGCCGACAGCAGATACGCAGTATTTT
TRBJ2-6,.,few,TRBV6-1,CASSGAGSSGANVLTF,TGTGCCAGCAGTGGTGCAGGGAGCTCTGGGGCCAACGTCCTGACTTTC
TRBJ1-2,TRBD1,.,TRBV18,CASSPGTGIYGYTF,TGTGCCAGCTCACCCGGGACAGGGATCTATGGCTACACCTTC
TRBJ2-7,.,.,TRBV6-1,CASRTGTQYYEQYF,TGTGCCAGCAGGACCGGGACACAGTACTACGAGCAGTACTTC
TRBJ2-2,.,.,TRBV7-7,CASSLQGYNTGELFF,TGTGCCAGCAGCTTACAGGGGTATAACACCGGGGAGCTGTTTTTT
TRBJ2-7,TRBD2,.,TRBV11-2,CASSTTSGSSYEQYF,TGTGCCAGCAGCACTACTAGCGGGAGCTCCTACGAGCAGTACTTC
TRBJ2-7,TRBD2,.,TRBV6-1,CASSSLAGGSYEQYF,TGTGCCAGCAGTTCATTAGCGGGAGGATCCTACGAGCAGTACTTC
TRBJ1-2,.,.,TRBV27,CASSPLILGNGYTF,TGTGCCAGCAGCCCCTTAATCCTCGGCAATGGCTACACCTTC
TRBJ2-6,.,.,TRBV11-2,CASSLGQPSYSGANVLTF,TGTGCCAGCAGCTTAGGGCAGCCTAGTTATTCTGGGGCCAACGTCCTGACTTTC
TRBJ2-5,TRBD1,.,TRBV19,CASSGTGGNRETQYF,TGTGCCAGTAGTGGGACAGGGGGCAACCGGGAGACCCAGTACTTC
TRBJ1-2,.,.,TRBV7-8,CASSLGIGESTGYTF,TGTGCCAGCAGCTTAGGTATTGGGGAAAGTACAGGCTACACCTTC
TRBJ2-3,TRBD2,.,TRBV10-2,CASSTAGGSTDTQYF,TGCGCCAGCAGTACAGCGGGAGGGAGCACAGATACGCAGTATTTT
TRBJ2-7,.,few,TRBV5-4,CASSLDGDTYEQYF,TGTGCCAGCAGCTTGGACGGGGACACCTACGAGCAGTACTTC
TRBJ2-7,TRBD1,.,TRBV30,CAWSFPGQGNEQYF,TGTGCCTGGAGTTTTCCGGGACAGGGGAACGAGCAGTACTTC
TRBJ2-3,.,.,TRBV18,CASSLPGSGQIHTQYF,TGTGCCAGCTCACTCCCCGGTAGTGGACAAATACATACGCAGTATTTT
TRBJ2-1,TRBD2,.,TRBV7-9,CASSFSLAGPNGYNEQFF,TGTGCCAGCAGCTTTTCATTAGCGGGACCCAACGGGTACAATGAGCAGTTCTTC
TRBJ2-7,.,.,TRBV18,CASSSLQGHEQYF,TGTGCCAGCTCAAGCCTACAGGGTCACGAGCAGTACTTC
TRBJ1-1,.,few,TRBV6-4,CASSEEVNTEAFF,TGTGCCAGCAGTGAAGAAGTGAACACTGAAGCTTTCTTT
TRBJ2-1,TRBD2,.,TRBV11-1,CASSTRLAGVPNEQFF,TGTGCCAGCAGCACCAGACTAGCGGGAGTTCCAAATGAGCAGTTCTTC
TRBJ2-2,TRBD2,.,TRBV6-1,CASSEAWEGNTGELFF,TGTGCCAGCAGTGAAGCGTGGGAGGGGAACACCGGGGAGCTGTTTTTT
TRBJ2-3,TRBD1,.,TRBV10-1,CASKGAGGTDTQYF,TGCGCCAGCAAGGGGGCTGGAGGCACAGATACGCAGTATTTT
TRBJ1-2,.,few,TRBV6-5,CASSQGTYGYTF,TGTGCCAGCAGCCAGGGCACCTATGGCTACACCTTC
TRBJ2-1,.,once,TRBV10-2,CASRSRSPEQFF,TGCGCCAGCAGATCGAGGAGCCCTGAGCAGTTCTTC
TRBJ2-7,TRBD2,.,TRBV29-1,CSIGGLAGVGYEQYF,TGCAGCATTGGGGGACTAGCGGGAGTAGGCTACGAGCAGTACTTC
TRBJ2-1,TRBD2,few,TRBV7-8,CASSLKGSGTSGFNEQFF,TGTGCCAGCAGCTTAAAGGGGTCCGGGACTAGCGGGTTTAATGAGCAGTTCTTC
TRBJ2-7,.,.,TRBV12-5,CASGLEDIWRISYEQYF,TGTGCTAGTGGTTTGGAAGACATTTGGCGGATTTCCTACGAGCAGTACTTC
TRBJ1-6,TRBD1,once,TRBV4-1,CASRLDRGSPLHF,TGCGCCAGCAGACTAGACAGGGGTTCACCCCTCCACTTT
TRBJ2-1,.,.,TRBV11-1,CASSLALQNNEQFF,TGTGCCAGCAGCTTAGCGCTACAGAACAATGAGCAGTTCTTC
TRBJ1-2,.,.,TRBV5-1,CASSPSWANGYTF,TGCGCCAGCAGCCCCTCCTGGGCGAATGGCTACACCTTC
TRBJ1-6,.,.,TRBV6-6,CASRVDSSYNSPLHF,TGTGCCAGCAGGGTGGACAGTTCCTATAATTCACCCCTCCACTTT
TRBJ1-1,.,.,TRBV10-3,CAISDSGGSTEAFF,TGTGCCATCAGTGATTCTGGGGGGAGCACTGAAGCTTTCTTT
TRBJ2-2,TRBD2,.,TRBV4-1,CASSQGTSGSINTGELFF,TGCGCCAGCAGCCAAGGAACTAGCGGGAGTATCAACACCGGGGAGCTGTTTTTT
TRBJ2-1,TRBD1,.,TRBV23-1,CASSQDRGQPEQFF,TGCGCCAGCAGTCAAGACAGGGGGCAACCTGAGCAGTTCTTC
TRBJ2-7,TRBD2,medium-sized,TRBV7-9,CASSLMASGLVYEQYF,TGTGCCAGCAGCTTGATGGCTAGCGGGCTCGTCTACGAGCAGTACTTC
TRBJ1-6,.,.,TRBV5-1,CASSAYGNSPLHF,TGCGCCAGCAGCGCCTACGGCAATTCACCCCTCCACTTT
TRBJ1-1,.,.,TRBV15,CATSSLSGPGAEAFF,TGTGCCACCAGCAGCTTATCAGGGCCGGGCGCTGAAGCTTTCTTT
TRBJ1-1,.,.,TRBV27,CASSLRSQTEAFF,TGTGCCAGCAGTTTAAGGTCTCAGACTGAAGCTTTCTTT
TRBJ2-3,TRBD2,.,TRBV27,CAIGRAGSRDTQYF,TGTGCCATCGGACGAGCGGGAAGTCGAGATACGCAGTATTTT
TRBJ2-7,.,.,TRBV15,CATSRGAAGDEQYF,TGTGCCACCAGCAGAGGTGCTGCCGGGGACGAGCAGTACTTC
TRBJ2-2,.,.,TRBV5-1,CASSRTTNTGELFF,TGCGCCAGCAGCCGGACAACGAACACCGGGGAGCTGTTTTTT
TRBJ1-5,.,.,TRBV1,CTSSQERVYQPQHF,TGCACCAGCAGCCAAGAAAGGGTGTATCAGCCCCAGCATTTT
TRBJ2-3,.,.,TRBV19,CASSTLGVSTDTQYF,TGTGCCAGTAGTACCCTCGGTGTGAGCACAGATACGCAGTATTTT